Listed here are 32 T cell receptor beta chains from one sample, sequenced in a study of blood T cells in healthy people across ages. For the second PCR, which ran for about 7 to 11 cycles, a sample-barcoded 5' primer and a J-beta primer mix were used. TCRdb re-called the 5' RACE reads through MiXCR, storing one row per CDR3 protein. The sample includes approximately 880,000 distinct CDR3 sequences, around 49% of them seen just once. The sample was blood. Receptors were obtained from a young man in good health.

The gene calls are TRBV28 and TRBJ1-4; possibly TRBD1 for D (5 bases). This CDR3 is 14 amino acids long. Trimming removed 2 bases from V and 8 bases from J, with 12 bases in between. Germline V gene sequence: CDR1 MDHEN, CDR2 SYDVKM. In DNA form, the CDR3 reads TGTGCCAGCAGTTTAGGGGGAAACGAGGAAAAACTGTTTTTT. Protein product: CASSLGGNEEKLFF.

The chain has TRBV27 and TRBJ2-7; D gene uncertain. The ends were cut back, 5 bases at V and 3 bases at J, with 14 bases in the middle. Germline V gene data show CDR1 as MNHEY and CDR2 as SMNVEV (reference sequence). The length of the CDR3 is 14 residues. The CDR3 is CASSVLLGDYEQYF. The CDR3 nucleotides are TGTGCCAGCAGTGTCCTCCTCGGAGACTACGAGCAGTACTTC.

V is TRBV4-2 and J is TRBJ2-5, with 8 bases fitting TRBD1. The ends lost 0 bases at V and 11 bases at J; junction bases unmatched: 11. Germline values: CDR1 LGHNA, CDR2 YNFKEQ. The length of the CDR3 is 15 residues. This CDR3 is CASSQDVGRGREQYF. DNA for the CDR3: TGTGCCAGCAGCCAAGATGTAGGCAGGGGGCGAGAGCAGTACTTC.

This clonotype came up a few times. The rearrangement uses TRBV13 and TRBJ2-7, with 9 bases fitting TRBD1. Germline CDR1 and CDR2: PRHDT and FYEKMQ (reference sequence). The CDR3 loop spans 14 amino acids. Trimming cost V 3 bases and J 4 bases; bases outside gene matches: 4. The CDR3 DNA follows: TGTGCCAGCAGCTTCGGGACAGGGTGGTACGAGCAGTACTTC. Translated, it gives CASSFGTGWYEQYF.

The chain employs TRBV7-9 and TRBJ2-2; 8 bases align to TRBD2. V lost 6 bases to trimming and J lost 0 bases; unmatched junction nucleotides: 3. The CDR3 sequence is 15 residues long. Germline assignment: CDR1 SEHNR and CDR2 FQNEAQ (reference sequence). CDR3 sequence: CASRAGGTNTGELFF. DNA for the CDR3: TGTGCCAGCAGGGCGGGGGGAACGAACACCGGGGAGCTGTTTTTT.

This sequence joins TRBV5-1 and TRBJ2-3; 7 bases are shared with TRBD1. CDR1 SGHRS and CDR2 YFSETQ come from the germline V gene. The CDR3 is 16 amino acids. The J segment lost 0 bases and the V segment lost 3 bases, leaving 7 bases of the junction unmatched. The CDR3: CASSSRGQTSTDTQYF. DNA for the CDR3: TGCGCCAGCAGCTCGAGGGGACAGACTAGCACAGATACGCAGTATTTT. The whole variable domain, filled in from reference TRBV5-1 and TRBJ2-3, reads KAGVTQTPRYLIKTRGQQVTLSCSPISGHRSVSWYQQTPGQGLQFLFEYFSETQRNKGNFPGRFSGRQFSNSRSEMNVSTLELGDSALYLCASSSRGQTSTDTQYFGPGTRLTVL.

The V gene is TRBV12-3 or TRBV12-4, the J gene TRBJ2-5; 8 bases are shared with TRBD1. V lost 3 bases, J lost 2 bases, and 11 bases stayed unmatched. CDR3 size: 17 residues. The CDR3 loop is CASSLVLGTGGQETQYF. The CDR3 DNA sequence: TGTGCCAGCAGTTTGGTACTAGGGACAGGAGGTCAAGAGACCCAGTACTTC.

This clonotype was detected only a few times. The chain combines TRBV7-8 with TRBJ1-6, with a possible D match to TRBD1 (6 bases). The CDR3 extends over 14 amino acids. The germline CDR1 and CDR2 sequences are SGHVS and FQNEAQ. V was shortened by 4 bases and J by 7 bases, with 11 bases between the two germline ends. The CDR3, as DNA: TGTGCCAGCAGCTACAGGGAACGGAATTCACCCCTCCACTTT. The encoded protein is CASSYRERNSPLHF.

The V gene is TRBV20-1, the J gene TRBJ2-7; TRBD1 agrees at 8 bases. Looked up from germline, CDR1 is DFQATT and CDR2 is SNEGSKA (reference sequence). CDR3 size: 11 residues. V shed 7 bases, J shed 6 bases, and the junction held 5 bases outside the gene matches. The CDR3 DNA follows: TGCAGTGGTCGGACAGGGATCGAGCAGTACTTC. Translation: CSGRTGIEQYF.

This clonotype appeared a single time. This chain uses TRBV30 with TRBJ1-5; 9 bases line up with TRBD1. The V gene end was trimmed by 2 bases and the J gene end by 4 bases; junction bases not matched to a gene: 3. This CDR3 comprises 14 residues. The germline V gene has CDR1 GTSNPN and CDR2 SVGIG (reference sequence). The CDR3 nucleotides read TGTGCCTGGAGTACGGACAGGGGAAATCAGCCCCAGCATTTT. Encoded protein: CAWSTDRGNQPQHF.

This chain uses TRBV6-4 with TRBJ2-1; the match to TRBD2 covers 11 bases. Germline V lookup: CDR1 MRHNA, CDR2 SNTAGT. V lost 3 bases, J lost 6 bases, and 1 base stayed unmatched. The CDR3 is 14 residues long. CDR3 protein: CASSDSGGVNEQFF. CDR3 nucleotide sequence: TGTGCCAGCAGTGATAGCGGGGGGGTCAATGAGCAGTTCTTC.

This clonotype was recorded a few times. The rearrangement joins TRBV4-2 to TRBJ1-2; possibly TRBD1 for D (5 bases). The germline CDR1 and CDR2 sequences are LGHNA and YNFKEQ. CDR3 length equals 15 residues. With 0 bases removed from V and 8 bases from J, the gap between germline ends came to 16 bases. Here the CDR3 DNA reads TGTGCCAGCAGCCAAGAACGGCAGGACAATAGGGGCTACACCTTC. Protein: CASSQERQDNRGYTF.

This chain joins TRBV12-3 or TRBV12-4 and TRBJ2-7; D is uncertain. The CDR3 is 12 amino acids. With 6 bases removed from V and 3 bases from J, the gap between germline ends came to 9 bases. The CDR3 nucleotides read TGTGCCAGCAGACGAACACTCTACGAGCAGTACTTC. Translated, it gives CASRRTLYEQYF.

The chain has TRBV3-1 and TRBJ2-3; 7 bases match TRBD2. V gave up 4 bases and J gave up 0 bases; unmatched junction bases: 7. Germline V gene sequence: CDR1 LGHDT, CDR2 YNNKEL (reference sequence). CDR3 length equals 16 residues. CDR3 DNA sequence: TGTGCCAGCAGCCCGATAGCGGGCGCCAGCACAGATACGCAGTATTTT. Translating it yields CASSPIAGASTDTQYF.

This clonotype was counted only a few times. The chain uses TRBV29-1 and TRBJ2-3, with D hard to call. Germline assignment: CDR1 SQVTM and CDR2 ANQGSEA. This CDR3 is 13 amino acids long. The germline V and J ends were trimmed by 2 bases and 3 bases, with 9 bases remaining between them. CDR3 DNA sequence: TGCAGCGTTGAACTATTGGGGACAGATACGCAGTATTTT. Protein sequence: CSVELLGTDTQYF.

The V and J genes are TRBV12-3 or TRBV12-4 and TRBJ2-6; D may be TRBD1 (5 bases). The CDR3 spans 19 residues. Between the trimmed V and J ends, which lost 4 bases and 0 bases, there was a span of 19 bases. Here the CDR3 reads CASSSVGPPNPSGANVLTF. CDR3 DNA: TGTGCCAGCAGTTCGGTGGGGCCGCCCAACCCCTCTGGGGCCAACGTCCTGACTTTC.

The chain's CDR3 is CASSQDGVRGGSNQPQHF. DNA for the CDR3: TGCGCCAGCAGCCAAGACGGGGTACGGGGCGGGAGCAATCAGCCCCAGCATTTT. The gene calls are TRBV4-1 and TRBJ1-5, with D possibly TRBD1 on 5 matching bases. This CDR3 comprises 18 residues. Germline values: CDR1 MGHRA, CDR2 YSYEKL. V was pared by 0 bases and J by 1 base, with 16 bases between.

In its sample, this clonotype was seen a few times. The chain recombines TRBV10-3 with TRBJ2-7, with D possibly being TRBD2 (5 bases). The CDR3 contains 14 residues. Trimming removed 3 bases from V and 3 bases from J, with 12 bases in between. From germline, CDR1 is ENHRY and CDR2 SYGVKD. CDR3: CAISDPVSGYEQYF. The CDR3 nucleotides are TGTGCCATCAGTGACCCTGTAAGCGGCTACGAGCAGTACTTC.

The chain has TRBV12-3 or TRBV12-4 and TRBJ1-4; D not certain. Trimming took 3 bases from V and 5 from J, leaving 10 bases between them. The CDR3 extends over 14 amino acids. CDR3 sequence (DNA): TGTGCCAGCAGTTTCTCTGGTACGAATGAAAAACTGTTTTTT. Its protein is CASSFSGTNEKLFF.

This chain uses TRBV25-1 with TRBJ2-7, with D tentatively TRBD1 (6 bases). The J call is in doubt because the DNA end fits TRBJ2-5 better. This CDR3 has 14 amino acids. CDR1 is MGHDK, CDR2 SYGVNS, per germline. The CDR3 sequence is CASSGLQGLETQYF. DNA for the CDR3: TGTGCCAGCAGTGGGCTACAGGGCCTAGAGACCCAGTACTTC.

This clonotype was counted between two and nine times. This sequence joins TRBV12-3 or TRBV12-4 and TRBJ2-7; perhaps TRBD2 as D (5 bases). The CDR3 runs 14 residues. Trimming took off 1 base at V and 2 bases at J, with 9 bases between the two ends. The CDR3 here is CASSLGEFPYEQYF. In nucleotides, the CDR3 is TGTGCCAGCAGTTTAGGGGAGTTCCCCTACGAGCAGTACTTC.

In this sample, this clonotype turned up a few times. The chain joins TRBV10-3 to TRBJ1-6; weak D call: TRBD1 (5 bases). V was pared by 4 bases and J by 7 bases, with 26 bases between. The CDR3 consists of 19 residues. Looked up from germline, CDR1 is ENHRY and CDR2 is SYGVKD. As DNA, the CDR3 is TGTGCCATCAGTGGGGATCCGTTTGGCAGGGAGAGTCCGAATTCACCCCTCCACTTT. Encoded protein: CAISGDPFGRESPNSPLHF.

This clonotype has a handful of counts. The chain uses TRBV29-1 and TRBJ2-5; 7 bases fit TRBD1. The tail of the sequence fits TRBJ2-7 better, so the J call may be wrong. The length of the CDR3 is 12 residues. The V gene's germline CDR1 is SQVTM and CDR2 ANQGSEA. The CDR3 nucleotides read TGCAGCGTTGCGGACGACAGGGTCGAGCAGTACTTC. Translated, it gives CSVADDRVEQYF.

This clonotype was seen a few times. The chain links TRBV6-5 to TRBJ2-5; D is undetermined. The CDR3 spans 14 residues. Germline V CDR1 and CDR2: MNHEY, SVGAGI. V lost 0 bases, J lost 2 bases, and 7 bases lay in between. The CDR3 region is CASSYSTAQETQYF. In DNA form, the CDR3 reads TGTGCCAGCAGTTACTCAACAGCTCAAGAGACCCAGTACTTC.

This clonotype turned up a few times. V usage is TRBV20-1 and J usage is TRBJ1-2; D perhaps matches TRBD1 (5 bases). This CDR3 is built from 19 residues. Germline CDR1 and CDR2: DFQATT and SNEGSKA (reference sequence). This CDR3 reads CSSKVPLARPGSEDYGYTF. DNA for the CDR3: TGCAGCTCTAAGGTTCCCCTCGCTAGGCCAGGGTCAGAGGACTATGGCTACACCTTC.

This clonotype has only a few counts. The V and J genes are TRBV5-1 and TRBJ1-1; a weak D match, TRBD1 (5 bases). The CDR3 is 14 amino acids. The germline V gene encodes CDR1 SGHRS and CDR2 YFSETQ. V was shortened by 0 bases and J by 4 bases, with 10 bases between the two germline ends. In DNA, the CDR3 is TGCGCCAGCAGCTTGGATCCAGGGTCCACTGAAGCTTTCTTT. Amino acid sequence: CASSLDPGSTEAFF.

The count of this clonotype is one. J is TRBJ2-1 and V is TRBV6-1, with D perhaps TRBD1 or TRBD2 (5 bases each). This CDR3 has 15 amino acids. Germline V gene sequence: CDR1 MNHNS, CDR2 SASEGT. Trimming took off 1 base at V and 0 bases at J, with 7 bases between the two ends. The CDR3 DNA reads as TGTGCCAGCAGTGAAGAGGGGAGCTCCTACAATGAGCAGTTCTTC. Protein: CASSEEGSSYNEQFF.

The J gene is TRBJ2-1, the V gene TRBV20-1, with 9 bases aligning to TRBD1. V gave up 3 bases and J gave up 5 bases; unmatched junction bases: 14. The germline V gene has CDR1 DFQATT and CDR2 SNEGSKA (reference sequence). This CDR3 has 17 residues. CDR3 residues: CSASYIGGTGTNNEQFF. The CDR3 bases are TGCAGTGCTAGCTATATAGGCGGGACAGGGACTAACAATGAGCAGTTCTTC.

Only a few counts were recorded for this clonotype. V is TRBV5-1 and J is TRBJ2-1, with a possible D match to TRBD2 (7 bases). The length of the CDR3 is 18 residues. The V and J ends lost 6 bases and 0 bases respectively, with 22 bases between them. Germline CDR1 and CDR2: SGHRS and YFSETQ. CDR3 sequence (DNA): TGCGCCAGCACCTCCTCGGGGGGCCATAGGAGCTCCTACAATGAGCAGTTCTTC. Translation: CASTSSGGHRSSYNEQFF. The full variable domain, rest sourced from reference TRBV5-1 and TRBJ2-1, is KAGVTQTPRYLIKTRGQQVTLSCSPISGHRSVSWYQQTPGQGLQFLFEYFSETQRNKGNFPGRFSGRQFSNSRSEMNVSTLELGDSALYLCASTSSGGHRSSYNEQFFGPGTRLTVL.

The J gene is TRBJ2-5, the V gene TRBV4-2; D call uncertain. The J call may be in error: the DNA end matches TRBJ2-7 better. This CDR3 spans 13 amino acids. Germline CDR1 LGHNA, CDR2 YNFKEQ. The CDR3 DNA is TGTGCCAGCAGCCAAGATCTAAGGACCGAGCAGTACTTC. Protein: CASSQDLRTEQYF.

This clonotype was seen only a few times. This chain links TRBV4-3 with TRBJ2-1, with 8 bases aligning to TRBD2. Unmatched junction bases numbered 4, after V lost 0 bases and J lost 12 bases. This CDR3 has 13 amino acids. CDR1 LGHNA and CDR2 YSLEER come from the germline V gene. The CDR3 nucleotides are TGCGCCAGCAGCCAAGAGACCGGGACTAGGCAGTTCTTC. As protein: CASSQETGTRQFF.

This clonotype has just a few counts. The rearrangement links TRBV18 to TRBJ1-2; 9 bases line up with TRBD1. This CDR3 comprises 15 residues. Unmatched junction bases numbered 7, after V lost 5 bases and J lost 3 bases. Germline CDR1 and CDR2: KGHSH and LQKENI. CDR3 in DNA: TGTGCCAGCTCATCTGGACAGGGGTTGGACTATGGCTACACCTTC. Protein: CASSSGQGLDYGYTF. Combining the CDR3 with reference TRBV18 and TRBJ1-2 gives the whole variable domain NAGVMQNPRHLVRRRGQEARLRCSPMKGHSHVYWYRQLPEEGLKFMVYLQKENIIDESGMPKERFSAEFPKEGPSILRIQQVVRGDSAAYFCASSSGQGLDYGYTFGSGTRLTVV.